These 9 T cell receptor beta chains share one sample of origin, sequenced in a study of blood T cell repertoires in COVID-19. The protocol was immunoSEQ multiplex PCR, while the TCRdb copy is restricted to in-frame clones and leaves out a portion. The sample has 360,000 or so clones, over 75% seen once. Sequencing was done on a sample of PBMCs or T cells enriched from blood (not recorded which). The receptors derive from a woman aged 25 to 39 who had recovered from COVID-19.

The chain has TRBV7-2 and TRBJ1-3; no firm D call. The CDR3 sequence is 15 residues long. Germline V gene sequence: CDR1 SGHTA, CDR2 FQGNSA. V was pared by 1 base and J by 4 bases, with 11 bases between. This CDR3 reads CASSLDRGGGNTIYF. CDR3 coding DNA: TGTGCCAGCAGCTTAGATCGAGGAGGAGGAAACACCATATATTTT.

The chain carries TRBV9 and TRBJ1-6, with 9 positions matching TRBD1. From germline, CDR1 is SGDLS and CDR2 YYNGEE. CDR3 length: 16 amino acids. The V and J ends lost 3 bases and 7 bases, in that order; junction bases with no gene match: 8. As DNA, the CDR3 is TGTGCCAGCAGCGCGAGGACAGGGGTACCAAATTCACCCCTCCACTTT. Its protein product is CASSARTGVPNSPLHF.

The chain joins TRBV20-1 to TRBJ2-7; 7 bases fit TRBD1. CDR3 length: 14 residues. The trim removed 3 bases at V and 0 bases at J, leaving 5 bases unmatched. The germline V gene has CDR1 DFQATT and CDR2 SNEGSKA (reference sequence). CDR3 loop: CSASSTGDSYEQYF. DNA of the CDR3: TGCAGTGCTAGTTCAACAGGGGACTCCTACGAGCAGTACTTC.

This chain connects TRBV2 to TRBJ1-3, with 7 positions matching TRBD1. In germline, CDR1 is SNHLY, CDR2 FYNNEI. V was pared by 6 bases and J by 0 bases, with 2 bases of the junction left unmatched. The CDR3 has 14 residues. This chain's CDR3 is CASRGQSSGNTIYF. CDR3 nucleotides: TGTGCCAGCAGGGGACAGAGCTCTGGAAACACCATATATTTT.

V and J are TRBV24-1 and TRBJ2-2; D unclear. From germline, CDR1 is KGHDR and CDR2 SFDVKD. V lost 3 bases, J lost 7 bases, and 14 bases lay in between. This CDR3 has 15 amino acids. CDR3 amino acids: CATSDPASSGGELFF. The DNA for the CDR3 is TGTGCCACCAGTGATCCCGCCTCCAGTGGCGGGGAGCTGTTTTTT.

The V call is TRBV2, the J call TRBJ2-4; 11 bases line up with TRBD2. V trimming: 1 base; J trimming: 1 base; junction bases outside the gene matches: 6. This CDR3 is built from 18 residues. The germline V gene encodes CDR1 SNHLY and CDR2 FYNNEI. The CDR3 DNA is TGTGCCAGCAGTGAAGAGGTAGCGGGGGGGCCTGCCAAAAACATTCAGTACTTC. Translating gives CASSEEVAGGPAKNIQYF.

This chain connects TRBV27 to TRBJ2-7; D possibly corresponds to TRBD1 (6 bases). The CDR3 sequence is 14 residues long. CDR1 and CDR2 (germline): MNHEY, SMNVEV (reference sequence). Trimming pared 0 bases from V and 6 bases from J, leaving 12 bases between. For the CDR3, the DNA is TGTGCCAGCAGTTTATCCTCCGGGACAACCGAGCAGTACTTC. This gives the protein CASSLSSGTTEQYF.

The chain joins TRBV11-2 to TRBJ1-4; tentatively, D is TRBD1 (5 bases). The CDR3 is made up of 14 amino acids. Trimming removed 1 base at V and 6 bases at J, with 9 bases between. Germline V gene lookup returns CDR1 SGHAT and CDR2 FQNNGV. This CDR3 reads CASSLGGGHEKLFF. DNA of the CDR3: TGTGCCAGCAGCTTAGGGGGGGGTCATGAAAAACTGTTTTTT. Together with reference TRBV11-2 and TRBJ1-4, the CDR3 gives the full variable domain: EAGVAQSPRYKIIEKRQSVAFWCNPISGHATLYWYQQILGQGPKLLIQFQNNGVVDDSQLPKDRFSAERLKGVDSTLKIQPAKLEDSAVYLCASSLGGGHEKLFFGSGTQLSVL.

The V call is TRBV6-5, the J call TRBJ1-1; D ambiguous. CDR3 length: 15 residues. V shed 3 bases and J shed 2 bases, with 13 bases lying between them. The germline CDR1 and CDR2 sequences are MNHEY and SVGAGI. Here the CDR3 reads CASSYEAGLNTEAFF. In nucleotides, the CDR3 is TGTGCCAGCAGTTATGAGGCAGGACTAAACACTGAAGCTTTCTTT.